These T cell receptor beta chains were read from a single sample in a study of blood T cell repertoires in COVID-19. The protocol was immunoSEQ multiplex PCR, while the TCRdb copy is restricted to in-frame clones and leaves out a portion. The table shows about 180,000 clones, with 65% to 90% occurring only once. The specimen was peripheral blood. The source of these receptors is a human donor in a cohort sampled during active COVID-19. Both conserved end residues are part of each CDR3. A D gene is named only where the DNA matches it firmly. A clone size is listed for some rows: how often the clone was seen (once, few, many), or a class if it is expanded.

d_gene: NA
v_gene: TRBV7-9
j_gene: TRBJ1-5
abundance: NA
CDR3nt: TGTGCCAGCGGGGGGGATCGAGTGGGAAATCAGCCCCAGCATTTT
CDR3aa: CASGGDRVGNQPQHF

d_gene: TRBD1
v_gene: TRBV5-4
j_gene: TRBJ2-6
abundance: NA
CDR3nt: TGTGCCAGCAGCCCCTGGGACAGGGGCTCTGGGGCCAACGTCCTGACTTTC
CDR3aa: CASSPWDRGSGANVLTF

d_gene: NA
v_gene: TRBV20-1
j_gene: TRBJ2-7
abundance: once
CDR3nt: TGCAGTGCTAGTAGTTACAGGGTTGCATACGAGCAGTACTTC
CDR3aa: CSASSYRVAYEQYF

d_gene: TRBD1
v_gene: TRBV6-2/TRBV6-3
j_gene: TRBJ2-7
abundance: NA
CDR3nt: TGTGCCAGCAGTTACTCGGGACGGACAGGTGAGCAGTACTTC
CDR3aa: CASSYSGRTGEQYF

d_gene: TRBD2
v_gene: TRBV19
j_gene: TRBJ2-5
abundance: NA
CDR3nt: TGTGCCAGTAGTGTCTTTCCTAGCGGGGGCCAAGAGACCCAGTACTTC
CDR3aa: CASSVFPSGGQETQYF

d_gene: NA
v_gene: TRBV5-6
j_gene: TRBJ1-4
abundance: NA
CDR3nt: TGTGCCAGCAGCTCCAGGGGACATAATGAAAAACTGTTTTTT
CDR3aa: CASSSRGHNEKLFF

d_gene: NA
v_gene: TRBV12-3/TRBV12-4
j_gene: TRBJ2-7
abundance: NA
CDR3nt: TGTGCCAGCAGCCGCGGGACAGCCTACGAGCAGTACTTC
CDR3aa: CASSRGTAYEQYF

d_gene: NA
v_gene: TRBV19
j_gene: TRBJ2-7
abundance: NA
CDR3nt: TGTGCCAGTAGTATAGACGAGGGATCCTACGAGCAGTACTTC
CDR3aa: CASSIDEGSYEQYF

d_gene: NA
v_gene: TRBV14
j_gene: TRBJ1-6
abundance: NA
CDR3nt: TGTGCCAGCAGCCTGCAGGGCAACAATTCACCCCTCCACTTT
CDR3aa: CASSLQGNNSPLHF

d_gene: TRBD1
v_gene: TRBV27
j_gene: TRBJ2-7
abundance: few
CDR3nt: TGTGCCAGCAGTCCACACAGGGGGCCCTTACCCGAGCAGTACTTC
CDR3aa: CASSPHRGPLPEQYF

d_gene: NA
v_gene: TRBV28
j_gene: TRBJ1-2
abundance: NA
CDR3nt: TGTGCCAGCAGTTTAGGCGGGGGGCTCGGCTACACCTTC
CDR3aa: CASSLGGGLGYTF

d_gene: TRBD1
v_gene: TRBV7-3
j_gene: TRBJ2-3
abundance: NA
CDR3nt: TGTGCCAGCAGCCCGACCCGGGACAGGGGGGTAGATACGCAGTATTTT
CDR3aa: CASSPTRDRGVDTQYF

d_gene: TRBD1
v_gene: TRBV19
j_gene: TRBJ1-2
abundance: NA
CDR3nt: TGTGCCAGTAGTCCCAGGACAGGGGATGGCTACACCTTC
CDR3aa: CASSPRTGDGYTF

d_gene: TRBD1
v_gene: TRBV11-2
j_gene: TRBJ1-3
abundance: few
CDR3nt: TGTGCCAGCAGCTTAGTGACAGGGGCCGGAAACACCATATATTTT
CDR3aa: CASSLVTGAGNTIYF

d_gene: NA
v_gene: TRBV19
j_gene: TRBJ1-5
abundance: NA
CDR3nt: TGTGCCAGTAGTTTCCCGCCAGGGGTGGGTCAGCCCCAGCATTTT
CDR3aa: CASSFPPGVGQPQHF

d_gene: TRBD1
v_gene: TRBV6-2/TRBV6-3
j_gene: TRBJ1-6
abundance: once
CDR3nt: TGTGCCAGCAGTTACTCGGAGGGACAGGGGGGTTCACCCCTCCACTTT
CDR3aa: CASSYSEGQGGSPLHF

d_gene: NA
v_gene: TRBV12-3/TRBV12-4
j_gene: TRBJ2-1
abundance: NA
CDR3nt: TGTGCCAGCAGTTTAGGCGACAATGAGCAGTTCTTC
CDR3aa: CASSLGDNEQFF

d_gene: NA
v_gene: TRBV18
j_gene: TRBJ2-7
abundance: NA
CDR3nt: TGTGCCAGCTCACCACCGGAGGGTTCGGACGAGCAGTACTTC
CDR3aa: CASSPPEGSDEQYF

d_gene: TRBD1
v_gene: TRBV29-1
j_gene: TRBJ2-3
abundance: NA
CDR3nt: TGCAGCGCGGGACAGGGATTCACAGATACGCAGTATTTT
CDR3aa: CSAGQGFTDTQYF

d_gene: NA
v_gene: TRBV29-1
j_gene: TRBJ2-5
abundance: NA
CDR3nt: TGCAGCGTTGGGAGCCTACAAGAGACCCAGTACTTC
CDR3aa: CSVGSLQETQYF

d_gene: NA
v_gene: TRBV7-2
j_gene: TRBJ2-5
abundance: NA
CDR3nt: TGTGCCAGCAGCCTCACCTATTTCGGGCAAGAGACCCAGTACTTC
CDR3aa: CASSLTYFGQETQYF

d_gene: NA
v_gene: TRBV14
j_gene: TRBJ2-3
abundance: NA
CDR3nt: TGTGCCAGCAGCCAAGCGGGGAGAACAAGCACAGATACGCAGTATTTT
CDR3aa: CASSQAGRTSTDTQYF

d_gene: TRBD1
v_gene: TRBV13
j_gene: TRBJ2-2
abundance: NA
CDR3nt: TGTGCCAGCAGCTTAAGTCGCGGGGAGGACAGGGGTGGAACCGGGGAGCTGTTTTTT
CDR3aa: CASSLSRGEDRGGTGELFF

d_gene: NA
v_gene: TRBV4-1
j_gene: TRBJ2-7
abundance: NA
CDR3nt: TGCGCCAGCAGCCTTACAGGGCGAAGCTACGAGCAGTACTTC
CDR3aa: CASSLTGRSYEQYF